This TCR beta chain derives from a study of blood T cell repertoires in COVID-19. For the study at large: Material from acute and convalescent COVID-19 was sourced from the United States, Italy and Spain. In each case, the material was cDNA or gDNA derived from T cells, B-cell-depleted T cells, or PBMCs.

CDR1 and CDR2 from the germline V gene are LNHDA and SQIVND (reference sequence). V shed 4 bases and J 4 bases; nucleotides not matched to a gene: 8. The length of the CDR3 is 15 residues. Methods used by the authors: Estimates of nucleated cell counts were drawn from the amplification of reference gene primers. Generated by immunoSEQ multiplex PCR, the TCRdb table keeps only in-frame clones and is missing some. V and J calls and clone size are given by that table; D and trimming were obtained from the DNA. The sample has 300,000 to 450,000 clones, 85% seen once; the top ten hold 3% to 4.5%. The genes are TRBV19 and TRBJ1-1, with TRBD1 identical over 8 bases. Sequencing was carried out using peripheral blood. This sequence originates from a woman between 18 and 29 years old with acute or convalescent COVID-19. The CDR3 sequence: CASSSEGQVTTEAFF. The DNA for the CDR3 is TGTGCCAGTAGTAGCGAGGGACAGGTAACCACTGAAGCTTTCTTT.